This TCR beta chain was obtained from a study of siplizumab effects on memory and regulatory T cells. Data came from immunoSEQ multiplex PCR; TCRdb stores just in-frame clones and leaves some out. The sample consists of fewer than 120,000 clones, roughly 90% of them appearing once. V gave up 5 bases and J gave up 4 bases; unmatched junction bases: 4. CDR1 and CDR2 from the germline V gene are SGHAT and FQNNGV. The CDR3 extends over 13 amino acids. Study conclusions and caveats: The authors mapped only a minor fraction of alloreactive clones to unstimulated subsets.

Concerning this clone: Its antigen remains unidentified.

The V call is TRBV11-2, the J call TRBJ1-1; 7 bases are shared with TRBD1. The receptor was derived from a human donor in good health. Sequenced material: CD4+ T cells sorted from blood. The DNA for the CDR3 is TGTGCCAGCAGCGCAAGACAGGGCACTGAAGCTTTCTTT. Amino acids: CASSARQGTEAFF.